The rows below give T cell receptor beta chains drawn from one sample of a study of cytomegalovirus exposure and HLA in healthy donors. Repertoires were generated with immunoSEQ multiplex PCR, while TCRdb's copy carries only in-frame clones and drops some. The table lists some 65,000 clones, 60% to 80% of them singletons. Material: PBMCs. Source of these receptors: a man aged 25 to 40 in good health and CMV-seronegative. Each CDR3 is given with its conserved first and last residue. The D gene is left open where the match is weak. Size tells how often a clone was seen (once, few, many) or the class of an expanded clone, and some rows leave it out.

j_call,d_call,v_call,clone_size,cdr3_length,cdr3_aa,cdr3_nt
TRBJ1-2,.,TRBV9,.,15,CASSPQGSANYGYTF,TGTGCCAGCAGCCCTCAGGGGTCCGCTAACTATGGCTACACCTTC
TRBJ1-2,TRBD1,TRBV7-8,.,15,CASSLRGTVRDGYTF,TGTGCCAGCAGCTTAAGGGGGACAGTAAGAGATGGCTACACCTTC
TRBJ2-5,TRBD1,TRBV7-7,few,16,CASSPGTGPPIETQYF,TGTGCCAGCAGCCCTGGGACAGGACCGCCCATAGAGACCCAGTACTTC
TRBJ2-7,.,TRBV6-5,.,15,CASSATEGSIYEQYF,TGTGCCAGCAGCGCTACGGAGGGGAGCATCTACGAGCAGTACTTC
TRBJ2-3,TRBD1,TRBV7-8,.,14,CASSLDRGADTQYF,TGTGCCAGCAGCTTAGACAGGGGGGCAGATACGCAGTATTTT
TRBJ1-1,TRBD1,TRBV7-2,.,15,CASSLVPGGNTEAFF,TGTGCCAGCAGCTTAGTCCCAGGGGGGAACACTGAAGCTTTCTTT
TRBJ2-3,TRBD1,TRBV6-1,once,14,CAIRTGASTDTQYF,TGTGCCATACGGACAGGGGCTAGCACAGATACGCAGTATTTT
TRBJ1-1,.,TRBV5-1,few,15,CASSSTAGSHTEAFF,TGCGCCAGCAGCTCCACGGCGGGGAGTCACACTGAAGCTTTCTTT
TRBJ2-2,.,TRBV29-1,once,13,CSVGETDSGELFF,TGCAGCGTTGGAGAGACAGACTCCGGGGAGCTGTTTTTT
TRBJ2-1,TRBD1,TRBV6-5,.,14,CASSTGQDNNEQFF,TGTGCCAGCAGTACGGGACAGGACAACAATGAGCAGTTCTTC
TRBJ1-2,TRBD1,TRBV18,.,16,CASSPKARQGEDGYTF,TGTGCCAGCTCACCAAAGGCTCGACAGGGGGAAGATGGCTACACCTTC
TRBJ2-3,TRBD2,TRBV30,few,15,CAWSVAGGYTDTQYF,TGTGCCTGGAGTGTAGCGGGGGGTTACACAGATACGCAGTATTTT
TRBJ2-1,TRBD2,TRBV5-4,once,14,CASSGTTEDNEQFF,TGTGCCAGCAGCGGGACTACCGAGGACAATGAGCAGTTCTTC
TRBJ1-6,.,TRBV9,.,13,CASSVGGGSPLHF,TGTGCCAGCAGCGTAGGAGGGGGATCACCCCTCCACTTT
TRBJ1-2,.,TRBV6-5,.,14,CASSYREGGYGYTF,TGTGCCAGCAGTTACAGGGAGGGGGGGTATGGCTACACCTTC
TRBJ1-6,TRBD1,TRBV7-6,.,17,CASSLAGTGTYNSPLHF,TGTGCCAGCAGCTTAGCCGGGACAGGGACCTATAATTCACCCCTCCACTTT
TRBJ2-7,TRBD1,TRBV5-6,.,14,CASSFGQGGYEQYF,TGTGCCAGCAGCTTCGGACAGGGGGGGTACGAGCAGTACTTC
TRBJ1-4,TRBD1,TRBV10-3,.,15,CATADRGGLGEKLFF,TGTGCCACCGCCGACAGGGGAGGTTTGGGTGAAAAACTGTTTTTT
TRBJ1-6,.,TRBV5-1,.,16,CASSLTGPSYNSPLHF,TGCGCCAGCAGCTTGACAGGGCCGTCCTATAATTCACCCCTCCACTTT
TRBJ2-7,TRBD2,TRBV7-2,.,14,CASSPSGGAYEQYF,TGTGCCAGCAGCCCTAGCGGGGGGGCCTACGAGCAGTACTTC
TRBJ2-4,.,TRBV6-5,.,13,CASRREAKNIQYF,TGTGCCAGCAGGAGGGAAGCCAAAAACATTCAGTACTTC
TRBJ2-5,.,TRBV7-9,.,13,CASSFDTAETQYF,TGTGCCAGCAGCTTCGACACTGCGGAGACCCAGTACTTC
TRBJ2-7,.,TRBV10-3,.,13,CAISRVEKYEQYF,TGTGCCATCAGCCGAGTTGAGAAATACGAGCAGTACTTC
TRBJ2-7,.,TRBV27,.,14,CASSPQGNAYEQYF,TGTGCCAGCAGTCCACAGGGTAACGCCTACGAGCAGTACTTC
TRBJ2-5,TRBD1,TRBV7-9,few,15,CASSLVAGGQETQYF,TGTGCCAGCAGCTTAGTAGCAGGGGGCCAAGAGACCCAGTACTTC
TRBJ2-7,.,TRBV19,.,13,CASSSTGIYEQYF,TGTGCCAGTAGTTCGACAGGTATCTACGAGCAGTACTTC
TRBJ1-1,.,TRBV29-1,.,13,CSAGGGAGAEAFF,TGCAGCGCGGGGGGGGGCGCGGGCGCTGAAGCTTTCTTT
TRBJ1-2,.,TRBV25-1,few,15,CASSPPSHKSRGYTF,TGTGCCAGCAGTCCCCCGTCACATAAAAGTCGTGGCTACACCTTC
TRBJ2-3,TRBD2,TRBV7-3,.,17,CASSFLPAGGRADTQYF,TGTGCCAGCAGCTTCCTCCCAGCGGGGGGGCGGGCAGATACGCAGTATTTT
TRBJ2-7,.,TRBV7-9,.,14,CASSLGDTTYEQYF,TGTGCCAGCAGCTTGGGGGACACTACCTACGAGCAGTACTTC
TRBJ1-5,.,TRBV5-8,.,15,CASSLNNRVNQPQHF,TGTGCCAGCAGCTTAAATAATCGAGTCAATCAGCCCCAGCATTTT
TRBJ2-2,.,TRBV2,.,16,CASSENRLANTGELFF,TGTGCCAGCAGTGAAAACAGGCTCGCGAACACCGGGGAGCTGTTTTTT
TRBJ2-7,TRBD1,TRBV5-1,.,16,CASSQQPGTGNYEQYF,TGCGCCAGCAGCCAGCAGCCCGGGACAGGGAACTACGAGCAGTACTTC
TRBJ1-1,.,TRBV30,.,13,CAWSSRGNTEAFF,TGTGCCTGGAGTTCTCGAGGGAACACTGAAGCTTTCTTT
TRBJ2-7,.,TRBV6-5,.,14,CASSYSEGSYEQYF,TGTGCCAGCAGTTACTCGGAGGGCTCCTACGAGCAGTACTTC
TRBJ2-1,TRBD1,TRBV7-9,.,16,CASSSQRQGKYNEQFF,TGTGCCAGCAGCTCTCAACGACAGGGGAAGTACAATGAGCAGTTCTTC
TRBJ2-3,.,TRBV6-4,few,15,CASSDSLGSTDTQYF,TGTGCCAGCAGTGATTCCCTCGGGTCTACAGATACGCAGTATTTT
TRBJ2-7,TRBD1,TRBV12-5,.,13,CASGRGQPYEQYF,TGTGCTAGTGGAAGGGGACAGCCCTACGAGCAGTACTTC
TRBJ2-7,.,TRBV11-2,.,13,CASSLVLTYEQYF,TGTGCCAGCAGCTTAGTCTTAACCTACGAGCAGTACTTC
TRBJ1-4,TRBD1,TRBV5-1,.,17,CASRTGQGLLGNEKLFF,TGCGCCAGCAGGACGGGACAGGGTTTATTGGGTAATGAAAAACTGTTTTTT
TRBJ2-7,.,TRBV10-2,.,13,CASSRDLTYEQYF,TGCGCCAGCAGCCGGGACTTAACCTACGAGCAGTACTTC
TRBJ2-7,TRBD2,TRBV7-6,.,16,CASSRLAGGPSYEQYF,TGTGCCAGCAGCCGACTAGCGGGGGGCCCATCCTACGAGCAGTACTTC
TRBJ1-1,.,TRBV5-1,.,12,CASSLSAGPTFF,TGCGCCAGCAGCTTGTCTGCAGGGCCGACTTTCTTT
TRBJ1-2,.,TRBV29-1,few,13,CSVDNLTGGGYTF,TGCAGCGTTGATAATCTAACCGGAGGGGGCTACACCTTC
TRBJ1-1,.,TRBV7-2,.,13,CASRIPGFPEAFF,TGTGCCAGCAGGATTCCGGGGTTCCCTGAAGCTTTCTTT
TRBJ1-2,.,TRBV28,.,13,CASSFRTPYGYTF,TGTGCCAGCAGTTTCCGGACACCCTATGGCTACACCTTC
TRBJ1-1,.,TRBV30,few,13,CAWSARVDTEAFF,TGTGCCTGGAGCGCCAGGGTTGACACTGAAGCTTTCTTT
TRBJ1-1,.,TRBV6-5,.,14,CASSQTPGGTEAFF,TGTGCCAGCAGTCAGACCCCAGGAGGCACTGAAGCTTTCTTT
TRBJ2-7,.,TRBV6-1,.,12,CASSDTGHEQYF,TGTGCCAGCAGTGACACAGGGCACGAGCAGTACTTC
TRBJ2-3,TRBD2,TRBV11-2,once,15,CASSRTSGSTDTQYF,TGTGCCAGCAGCCGGACTAGCGGAAGCACAGATACGCAGTATTTT
TRBJ2-5,.,TRBV6-5,.,13,CASSYSDSETQYF,TGTGCCAGCAGTTACTCTGACAGTGAGACCCAGTACTTC
TRBJ2-5,TRBD2,TRBV5-4,once,15,CASSWSLSGEETQYF,TGTGCCAGCAGCTGGAGCCTTAGCGGGGAAGAGACCCAGTACTTC
TRBJ2-3,TRBD2,TRBV11-2,.,16,CASSIVAGGSTDTQYF,TGTGCCAGCAGCATCGTAGCGGGGGGAAGCACAGATACGCAGTATTTT